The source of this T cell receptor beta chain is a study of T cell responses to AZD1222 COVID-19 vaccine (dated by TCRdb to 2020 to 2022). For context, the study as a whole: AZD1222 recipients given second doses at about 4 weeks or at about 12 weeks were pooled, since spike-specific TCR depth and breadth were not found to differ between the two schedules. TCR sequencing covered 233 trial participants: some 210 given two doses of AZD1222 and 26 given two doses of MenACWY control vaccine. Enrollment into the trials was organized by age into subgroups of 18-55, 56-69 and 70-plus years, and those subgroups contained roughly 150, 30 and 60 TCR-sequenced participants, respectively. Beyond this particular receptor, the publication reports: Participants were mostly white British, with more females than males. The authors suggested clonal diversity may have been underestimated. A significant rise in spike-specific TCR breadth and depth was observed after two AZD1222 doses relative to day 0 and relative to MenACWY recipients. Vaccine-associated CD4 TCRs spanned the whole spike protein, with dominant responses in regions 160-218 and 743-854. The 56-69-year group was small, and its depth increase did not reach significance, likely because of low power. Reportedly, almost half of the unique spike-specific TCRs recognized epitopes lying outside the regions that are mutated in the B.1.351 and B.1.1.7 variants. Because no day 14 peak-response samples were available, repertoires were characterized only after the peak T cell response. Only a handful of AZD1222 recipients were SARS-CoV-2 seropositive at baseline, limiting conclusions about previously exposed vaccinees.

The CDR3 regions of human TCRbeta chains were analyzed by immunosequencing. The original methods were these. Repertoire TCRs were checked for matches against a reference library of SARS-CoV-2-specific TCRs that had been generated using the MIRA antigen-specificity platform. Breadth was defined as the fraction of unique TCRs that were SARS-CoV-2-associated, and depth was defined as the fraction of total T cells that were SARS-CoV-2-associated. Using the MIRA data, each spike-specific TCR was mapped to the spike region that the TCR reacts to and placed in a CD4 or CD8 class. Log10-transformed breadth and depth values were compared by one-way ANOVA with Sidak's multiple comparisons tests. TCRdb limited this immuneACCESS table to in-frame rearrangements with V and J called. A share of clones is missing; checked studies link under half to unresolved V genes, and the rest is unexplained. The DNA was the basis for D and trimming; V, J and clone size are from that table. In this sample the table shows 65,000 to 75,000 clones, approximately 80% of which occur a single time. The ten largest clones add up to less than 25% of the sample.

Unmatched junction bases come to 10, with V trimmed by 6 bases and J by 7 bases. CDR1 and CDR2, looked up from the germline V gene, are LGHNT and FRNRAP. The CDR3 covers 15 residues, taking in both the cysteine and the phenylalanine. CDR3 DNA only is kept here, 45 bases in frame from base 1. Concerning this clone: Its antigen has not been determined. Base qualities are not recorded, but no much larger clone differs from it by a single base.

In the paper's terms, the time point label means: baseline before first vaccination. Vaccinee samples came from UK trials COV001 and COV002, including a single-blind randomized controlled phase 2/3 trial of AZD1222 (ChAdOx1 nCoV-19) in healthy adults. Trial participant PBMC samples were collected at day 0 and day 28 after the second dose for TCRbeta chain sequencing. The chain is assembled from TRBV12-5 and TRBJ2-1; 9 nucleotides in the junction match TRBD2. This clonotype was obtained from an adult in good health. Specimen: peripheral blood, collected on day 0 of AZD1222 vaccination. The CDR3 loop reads CASGFSGRHANEQFF. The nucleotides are TGTGCTAGTGGCTTTAGCGGGAGACACGCGAATGAGCAGTTCTTC.